One sample yielded the 12 T cell receptor beta chains listed below, sequenced in a study of OX40 agonist ivuxolimab in advanced cancers. Method: immunoSEQ multiplex PCR; TCRdb's copy keeps in-frame clones and lacks some. The data contain tens of thousands of clones, roughly 85% of them singletons. The sequencing here drew on CD4+ or CD8+ T cells sorted from blood, taken in a trial of the OX40 agonist ivuxolimab. The receptors derive from an adult with an advanced solid tumor such as melanoma, head and neck, liver or kidney cancer.

The genes are TRBV11-2 and TRBJ1-5; no firm D call. The ends were cut back, 0 bases at V and 6 bases at J, with 6 bases in the middle. The CDR3 has 13 amino acids. Germline CDR1 is SGHAT and CDR2 is FQNNGV. The CDR3, as DNA: TGTGCCAGCAGCTTAGATCGTGGTCAGCCCCAGCATTTT. It yields the protein CASSLDRGQPQHF.

The genes are TRBV10-3 and TRBJ2-7; D may be TRBD1 (6 bases). CDR1 is ENHRY and CDR2 is SYGVKD in the germline V gene. CDR3 length equals 15 residues. Trimming left V 0 bases short and J 2 bases short, with 11 bases between. The CDR3 nucleotides are TGTGCCATCAGTGAGTCGGACAGAGATACCTACGAGCAGTACTTC. It specifies CAISESDRDTYEQYF.

J is TRBJ1-2 and V is TRBV10-3; 8 bases fit TRBD1. Per germline, CDR1 ENHRY and CDR2 SYGVKD. This CDR3 has 15 amino acids. The V gene end was trimmed by 6 bases and the J gene end by 3 bases; junction bases not matched to a gene: 9. The CDR3 DNA follows: TGTGCCATCAGCCAAGGACAGGGATTGGACTATGGCTACACCTTC. Its translation is CAISQGQGLDYGYTF.

The rearrangement joins TRBV5-4 to TRBJ2-1; no firm D call. V shed 5 bases and J shed 2 bases, with 8 bases lying between them. CDR3 length equals 13 residues. Germline CDR1 is SGHNT and CDR2 is YYREEE (reference sequence). The CDR3 DNA follows: TGTGCCAGCAGTTTCACTGCCTACAATGAGCAGTTCTTC. Its translation is CASSFTAYNEQFF.

V is TRBV13 and J is TRBJ2-3; 7 bases match TRBD2. This CDR3 has 17 residues. Germline V gene data show CDR1 as PRHDT and CDR2 as FYEKMQ (reference sequence). V lost 5 bases and J lost 0; bases outside the gene matches: 11. The CDR3 here is CASSPRGSGPSTDTQYF. The CDR3 DNA sequence: TGTGCCAGCAGCCCCCGTGGTAGCGGGCCTAGCACAGATACGCAGTATTTT.

CDR3 bases: TGTGCCAGCAGCTTAGGCCAGGGGGAGGTCGAGCAGTACTTC. This encodes CASSLGQGEVEQYF. The chain has TRBV11-2 and TRBJ2-7; TRBD1 might be the D (7 bases). The ends were cut back, 1 base at V and 6 bases at J, with 13 bases in the middle. The CDR3 totals 14 residues. The germline V gene has CDR1 SGHAT and CDR2 FQNNGV.

V and J are TRBV19 and TRBJ2-1; 9 bases align to TRBD1. This CDR3 is 14 amino acids long. The germline gives CDR1 LNHDA, CDR2 SQIVND (reference sequence). J gave up 4 bases and V 6 bases, and 4 bases lay outside the gene matches. CDR3 sequence reads: CASRQGAQYNEQFF. CDR3 DNA: TGTGCCAGTAGACAGGGGGCGCAGTACAATGAGCAGTTCTTC. Together with reference TRBV19 and TRBJ2-1, the CDR3 gives the full variable domain: DGGITQSPKYLFRKEGQNVTLSCEQNLNHDAMYWYRQDPGQGLRLIYYSQIVNDFQKGDIAEGYSVSREKKESFPLTVTSAQKNPTAFYLCASRQGAQYNEQFFGPGTRLTVL.

The rearrangement uses TRBV5-1 and TRBJ1-6, with D maybe TRBD1 (6 bases). The germline gives CDR1 SGHRS, CDR2 YFSETQ. This CDR3 is built from 15 residues. V lost 1 base and J 6 bases, leaving 11 bases between the germline ends. Written as DNA, the CDR3 is TGCGCCAGCAGCTTGTCTCGGACAGCTAATTCACCCCTCCACTTT. Protein product: CASSLSRTANSPLHF. The complete variable domain, with remaining parts taken from reference TRBV5-1 and TRBJ1-6, reads KAGVTQTPRYLIKTRGQQVTLSCSPISGHRSVSWYQQTPGQGLQFLFEYFSETQRNKGNFPGRFSGRQFSNSRSEMNVSTLELGDSALYLCASSLSRTANSPLHFGNGTRLTVT.

V is TRBV5-6 and J is TRBJ1-4, with 10 bases that match TRBD1. With V trimmed by 5 bases and J by 6 bases, 10 bases remained unmatched. Germline values: CDR1 SGHDT, CDR2 YYEEEE. The CDR3 runs to 16 residues. The CDR3 nucleotides are TGTGCCAGCAGAGGCGGGACAGGGGCTTGGGATGAAAAACTGTTTTTT. Its protein product is CASRGGTGAWDEKLFF. Looking up the rest from reference TRBV5-6 and TRBJ1-4 gives the full variable domain: DAGVTQSPTHLIKTRGQQVTLRCSPKSGHDTVSWYQQALGQGPQFIFQYYEEEERQRGNFPDRFSGHQFPNYSSELNVNALLLGDSALYLCASRGGTGAWDEKLFFGSGTQLSVL.

This clone was seen a single time. The chain links TRBV29-1 to TRBJ1-1, with D unresolved. The CDR3 has 13 residues. Trimming shortened V by 1 base and J by 1 base, and 7 bases separated the two germline ends. Germline-derived CDR1 and CDR2 are SQVTM and ANQGSEA. Written as DNA, the CDR3 is TGCAGCGTTGAAGGAGCTCAGAACACTGAAGCTTTCTTT. This sequence encodes CSVEGAQNTEAFF.

The V call is TRBV4-1, the J call TRBJ2-3; 7 bases align to TRBD2. V lost 3 bases to trimming and J lost 3 bases; unmatched junction nucleotides: 9. This CDR3 contains 16 residues. Per the germline V gene, CDR1 is MGHRA and CDR2 is YSYEKL. The CDR3 loop reads CASSHGLRGYTDTQYF. The CDR3 coding sequence is TGCGCCAGCAGCCATGGTTTGCGGGGGTATACAGATACGCAGTATTTT.

The J gene is TRBJ1-3, the V gene TRBV19; D gene uncertain. V dropped 11 bases and J dropped 8 bases, with 10 bases sitting between them. Germline V gives CDR1 LNHDA, CDR2 SQIVND (reference sequence). The CDR3 loop spans 10 amino acids. CDR3 coding DNA: TGTGCCGGATCTCGGGACACCATATATTTT. This sequence encodes CAGSRDTIYF.